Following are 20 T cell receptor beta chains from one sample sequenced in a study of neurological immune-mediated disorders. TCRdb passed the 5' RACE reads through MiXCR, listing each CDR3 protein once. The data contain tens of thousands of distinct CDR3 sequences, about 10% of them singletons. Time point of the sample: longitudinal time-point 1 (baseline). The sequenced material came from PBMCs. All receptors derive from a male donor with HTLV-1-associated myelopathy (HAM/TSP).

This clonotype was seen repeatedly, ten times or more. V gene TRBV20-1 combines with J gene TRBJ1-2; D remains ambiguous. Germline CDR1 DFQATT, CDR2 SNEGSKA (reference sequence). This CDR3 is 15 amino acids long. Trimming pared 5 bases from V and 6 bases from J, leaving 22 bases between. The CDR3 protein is CSAPRHRTGEDGYTF. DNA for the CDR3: TGCAGTGCTCCCCGGCACCGGACGGGCGAGGATGGCTACACCTTC.

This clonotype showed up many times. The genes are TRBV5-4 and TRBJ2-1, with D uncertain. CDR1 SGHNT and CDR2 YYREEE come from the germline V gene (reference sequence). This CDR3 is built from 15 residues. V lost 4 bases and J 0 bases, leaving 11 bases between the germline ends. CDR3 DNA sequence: TGTGCCAGCAGCGTCCTGCCGGCCTCCTACAATGAGCAGTTCTTC. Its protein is CASSVLPASYNEQFF.

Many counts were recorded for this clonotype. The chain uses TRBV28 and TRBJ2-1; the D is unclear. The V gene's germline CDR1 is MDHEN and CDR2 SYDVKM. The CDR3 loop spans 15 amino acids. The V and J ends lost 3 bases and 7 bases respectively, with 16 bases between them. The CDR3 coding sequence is TGTGCCAGCAGTTTCAGGACGGGTAGGGCGAATGAGCAGTTCTTC. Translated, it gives CASSFRTGRANEQFF.

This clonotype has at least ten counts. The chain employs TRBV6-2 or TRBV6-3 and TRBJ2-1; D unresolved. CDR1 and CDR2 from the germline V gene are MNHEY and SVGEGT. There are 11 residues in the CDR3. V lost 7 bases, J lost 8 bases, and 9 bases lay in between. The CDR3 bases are TGTGCCAGCACTGGGTTAGATGAGCAGTTCTTC. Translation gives CASTGLDEQFF.

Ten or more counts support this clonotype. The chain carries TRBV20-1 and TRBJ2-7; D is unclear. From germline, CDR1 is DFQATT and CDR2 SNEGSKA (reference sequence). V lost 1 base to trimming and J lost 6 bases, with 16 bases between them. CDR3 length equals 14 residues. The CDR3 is CSARATGWASEQYF. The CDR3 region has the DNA TGCAGTGCTAGAGCGACCGGGTGGGCCTCCGAGCAGTACTTC.

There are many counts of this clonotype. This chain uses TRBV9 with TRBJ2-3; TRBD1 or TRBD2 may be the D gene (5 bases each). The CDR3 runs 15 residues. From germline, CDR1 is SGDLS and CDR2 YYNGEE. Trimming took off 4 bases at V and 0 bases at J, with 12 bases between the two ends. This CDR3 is CASSPPGLSTDTQYF. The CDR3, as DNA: TGTGCCAGCAGCCCACCGGGGCTCAGCACAGATACGCAGTATTTT.

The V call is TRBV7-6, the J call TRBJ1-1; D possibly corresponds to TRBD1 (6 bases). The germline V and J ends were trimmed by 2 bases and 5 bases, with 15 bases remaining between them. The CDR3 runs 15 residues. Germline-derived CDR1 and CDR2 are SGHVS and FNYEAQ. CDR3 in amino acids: CASSLIRGAWTEAFF. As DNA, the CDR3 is TGTGCCAGCAGCTTAATTAGGGGGGCATGGACTGAAGCTTTCTTT.

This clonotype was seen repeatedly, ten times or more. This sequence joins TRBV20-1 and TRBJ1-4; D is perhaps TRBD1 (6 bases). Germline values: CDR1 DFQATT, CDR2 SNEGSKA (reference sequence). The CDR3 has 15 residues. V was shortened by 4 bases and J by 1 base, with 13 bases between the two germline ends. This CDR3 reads CSAKRIGGTNEKLFF. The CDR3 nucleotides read TGCAGTGCTAAACGTATAGGGGGAACTAATGAAAAACTGTTTTTT.

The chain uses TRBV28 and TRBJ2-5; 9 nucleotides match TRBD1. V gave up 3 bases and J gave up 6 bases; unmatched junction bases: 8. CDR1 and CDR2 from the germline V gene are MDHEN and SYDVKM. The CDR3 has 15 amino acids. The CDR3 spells CASSLSQGAGKTQYF. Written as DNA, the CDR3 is TGTGCCAGCAGTTTGTCACAGGGGGCTGGGAAGACCCAGTACTTC. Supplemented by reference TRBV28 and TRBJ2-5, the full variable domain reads DVKVTQSSRYLVKRTGEKVFLECVQDMDHENMFWYRQDPGLGLRLIYFSYDVKMKEKGDIPEGYSVSREKKERFSLILESASTNQTSMYLCASSLSQGAGKTQYFGPGTRLLVL.

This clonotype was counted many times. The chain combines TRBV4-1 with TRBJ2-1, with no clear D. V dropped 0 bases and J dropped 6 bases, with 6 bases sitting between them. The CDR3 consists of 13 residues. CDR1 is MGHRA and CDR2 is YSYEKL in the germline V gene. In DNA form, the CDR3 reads TGCGCCAGCAGCCAAGATTACTTCAATGAGCAGTTCTTC. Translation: CASSQDYFNEQFF.

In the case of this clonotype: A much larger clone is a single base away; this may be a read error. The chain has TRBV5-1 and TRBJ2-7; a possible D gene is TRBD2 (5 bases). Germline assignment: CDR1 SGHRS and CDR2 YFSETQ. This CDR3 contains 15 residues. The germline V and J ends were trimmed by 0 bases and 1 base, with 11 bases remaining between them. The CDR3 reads CASSLASRASYEQYF. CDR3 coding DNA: TGCGCCAGCAGCTTGGCTAGCCGGGCTTCCTACGAGCAGTACTTC.

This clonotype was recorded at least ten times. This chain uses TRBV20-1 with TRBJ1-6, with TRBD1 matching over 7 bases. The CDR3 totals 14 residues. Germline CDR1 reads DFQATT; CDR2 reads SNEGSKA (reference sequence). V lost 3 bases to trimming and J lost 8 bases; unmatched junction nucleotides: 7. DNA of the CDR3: TGCAGTGCTAGCCGGGACAGCCAGGATTCACCCCTCCACTTT. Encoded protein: CSASRDSQDSPLHF.

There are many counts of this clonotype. The CDR3 DNA reads as TGTGCCAGCAGTTTAGACAGGGGGCAAAACATTCAGTACTTC. Its protein is CASSLDRGQNIQYF. This chain joins TRBV12-3 or TRBV12-4 and TRBJ2-4; 9 bases fit TRBD1. There are 14 residues in the CDR3. V shed 1 base, J shed 5 bases, and the junction held 0 bases outside the gene matches.

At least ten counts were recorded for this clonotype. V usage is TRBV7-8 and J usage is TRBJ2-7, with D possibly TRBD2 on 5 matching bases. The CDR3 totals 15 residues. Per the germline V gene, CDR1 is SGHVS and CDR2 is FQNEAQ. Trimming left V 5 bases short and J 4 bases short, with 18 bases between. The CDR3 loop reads CASSVRESTLYEQYF. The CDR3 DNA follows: TGTGCCAGCAGCGTGAGGGAGTCAACGTTGTACGAGCAGTACTTC.

This chain's CDR3 is CASNSRTDQETQYF. The DNA of the CDR3 is TGTGCCAGCAACTCACGGACAGACCAAGAGACCCAGTACTTC. The genes are TRBV12-3 or TRBV12-4 and TRBJ2-5; weak D call: TRBD1 (6 bases). The CDR3 is made up of 14 amino acids. V lost 7 bases to trimming and J lost 0 bases, with 12 bases between them.

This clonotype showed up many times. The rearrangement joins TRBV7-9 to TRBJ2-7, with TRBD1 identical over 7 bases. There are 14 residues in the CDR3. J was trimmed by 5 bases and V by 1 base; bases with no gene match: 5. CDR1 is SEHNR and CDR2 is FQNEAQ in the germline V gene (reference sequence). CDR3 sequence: CASSLGGGGDEQYF. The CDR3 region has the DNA TGTGCCAGCAGCTTAGGAGGGGGCGGTGACGAGCAGTACTTC.

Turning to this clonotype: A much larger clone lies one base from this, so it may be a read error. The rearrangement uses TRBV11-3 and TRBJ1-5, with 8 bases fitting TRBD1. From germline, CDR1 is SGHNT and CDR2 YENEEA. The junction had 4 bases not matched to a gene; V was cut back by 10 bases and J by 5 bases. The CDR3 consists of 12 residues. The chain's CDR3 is CAKDRVHQPQHF. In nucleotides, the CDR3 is TGTGCCAAGGACAGGGTACATCAGCCCCAGCATTTT.

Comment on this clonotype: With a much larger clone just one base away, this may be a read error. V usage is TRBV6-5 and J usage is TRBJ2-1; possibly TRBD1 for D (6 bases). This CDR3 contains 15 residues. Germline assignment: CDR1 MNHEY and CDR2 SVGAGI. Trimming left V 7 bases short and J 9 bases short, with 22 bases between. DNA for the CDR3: TGTGCCAGCAACAAATTCAGGGGATCCAGTAGTGAGCAGTTCTTC. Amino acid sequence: CASNKFRGSSSEQFF.

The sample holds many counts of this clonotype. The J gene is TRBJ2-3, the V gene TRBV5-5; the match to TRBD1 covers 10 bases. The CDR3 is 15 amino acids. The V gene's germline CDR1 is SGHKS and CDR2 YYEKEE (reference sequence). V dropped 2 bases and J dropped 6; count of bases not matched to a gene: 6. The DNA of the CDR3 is TGTGCCAGCAGCTTTTGGACAGGGGGAAGTGATACGCAGTATTTT. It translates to CASSFWTGGSDTQYF.

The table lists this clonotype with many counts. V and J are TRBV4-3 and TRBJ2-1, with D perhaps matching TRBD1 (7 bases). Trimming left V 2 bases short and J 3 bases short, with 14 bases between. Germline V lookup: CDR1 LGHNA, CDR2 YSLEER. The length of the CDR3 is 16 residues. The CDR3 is CASSQQTGRYYNEQFF. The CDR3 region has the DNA TGCGCCAGCAGCCAACAGACAGGGAGGTACTACAATGAGCAGTTCTTC.